This T cell receptor beta chain was sequenced for a study of Graves' ophthalmopathy and Graves' hyperthyroidism. Whole-study context: Peripheral blood was obtained at first diagnosis, ahead of any treatment. General observations from the study: Thyroid clonotypes that were expanded above 0.001 frequency mostly also appeared in blood.

Amplification targeted the TCR beta CDR3 regions, with RNA transcripts as the source material. Second-round multiplex PCR followed a first-round RT-PCR using HTBI primers. One entry per CDR3 protein, called by TCRdb with MiXCR from the multiplex PCR reads. The profile covers 650,000 to 800,000 distinct CDR3 sequences, with just over 40% appearing a single time and more than 2.5% taken by the ten largest. Diagnosis used clinical symptoms, serum thyroxine, TRAb, thyroid ultrasound and orbital computed tomography. To note about this clonotype: Its antigen is still unknown.

V was cut by 1 base and J by 3 bases, with 10 bases left in between. This CDR3 region has 15 residues. Looked up from germline, CDR1 is SGHAT and CDR2 is FQNNGV. Material: peripheral blood. This receptor was obtained from an adult man with Graves' ophthalmopathy. The V gene is TRBV11-2, the J gene TRBJ1-5, with D perhaps matching TRBD1 (5 bases). The CDR3 loop reads CASSLVAGNNQPQHF. The CDR3 DNA sequence: TGTGCCAGCAGCTTAGTGGCAGGGAACAATCAGCCCCAGCATTTT.